These T cell receptor beta chains were read from a single sample in a study of blood T cell repertoires in COVID-19. Sequencing used immunoSEQ multiplex PCR; TCRdb keeps in-frame clones, though not all of them. The sample lists more than 70,000 clones; about 88% were seen once. The sample consisted of peripheral blood. The source is a man aged 45 to 65 with acute or convalescent COVID-19. Each CDR3 is given with its conserved first and last residue. The order of the fields is clone size, J gene, V gene, D gene, CDR3 DNA, CDR3 protein. D genes are given only for firm matches. The size of a clone is reported for some rows only, either as once, few or many, or as a class for expanded clones.

clone size: .
J gene: TRBJ2-2
V gene: TRBV3-1/TRBV3-2
D gene: .
CDR3 DNA: TGTGCCAGCAGCCAAGGGTCTAACCCGAACACCGGGGAGCTGTTTTTT
CDR3 protein: CASSQGSNPNTGELFF

clone size: few
J gene: TRBJ1-5
V gene: TRBV6-5
D gene: .
CDR3 DNA: TGTGCCAGCAGTAGGGACACCAATCAGCCCCAGCATTTT
CDR3 protein: CASSRDTNQPQHF

clone size: .
J gene: TRBJ2-3
V gene: TRBV4-1
D gene: TRBD1
CDR3 DNA: TGCGCCAGCAGACAAACAGGGGTAAAAACAGATACGCAGTATTTT
CDR3 protein: CASRQTGVKTDTQYF

clone size: .
J gene: TRBJ2-7
V gene: TRBV5-4
D gene: .
CDR3 DNA: TGTGCCAGCAGCTCGGAGCCGGCCTACGAGCAGTACTTC
CDR3 protein: CASSSEPAYEQYF

clone size: .
J gene: TRBJ2-1
V gene: TRBV4-1
D gene: TRBD1
CDR3 DNA: TGCGCCAGCAGCCAAGCGTGGGACAGGCCTTCCTACAATGAGCAGTTCTTC
CDR3 protein: CASSQAWDRPSYNEQFF

clone size: .
J gene: TRBJ2-1
V gene: TRBV5-1
D gene: TRBD1
CDR3 DNA: TGCGTCAGCAGCTTGGCCGAGGGGGCCCCTTTTAATGAGCAGTTCTTC
CDR3 protein: CVSSLAEGAPFNEQFF

clone size: once
J gene: TRBJ1-2
V gene: TRBV7-8
D gene: .
CDR3 DNA: TGTGCCAGCAGCTTAGATCCTAAGGGGGTAGCCCCCTACACCTTC
CDR3 protein: CASSLDPKGVAPYTF

clone size: .
J gene: TRBJ1-4
V gene: TRBV6-1
D gene: .
CDR3 DNA: TGTGCCAGCAGTGACCTAACTACAACTAATGAAAAACTGTTTTTT
CDR3 protein: CASSDLTTTNEKLFF

clone size: .
J gene: TRBJ1-4
V gene: TRBV6-5
D gene: TRBD1
CDR3 DNA: TGTGCCAGCAGCACAGGGGGCTGGGGTGAAAAACTGTTTTTT
CDR3 protein: CASSTGGWGEKLFF

clone size: .
J gene: TRBJ1-4
V gene: TRBV7-2
D gene: .
CDR3 DNA: TGTGCCAGCAGCTTGGGAGGGGAAAAACTGTTTTTT
CDR3 protein: CASSLGGEKLFF

clone size: .
J gene: TRBJ2-2
V gene: TRBV29-1
D gene: TRBD1
CDR3 DNA: TGCAGCGTCAACTACAGGGGGCAGGCCGGGGAGCTGTTTTTT
CDR3 protein: CSVNYRGQAGELFF

clone size: .
J gene: TRBJ2-1
V gene: TRBV4-1
D gene: TRBD2
CDR3 DNA: TGCGCCAGCAGCCAAGCACTAGCGGGGGTGTTCAATGAGCAGTTCTTC
CDR3 protein: CASSQALAGVFNEQFF

clone size: .
J gene: TRBJ1-5
V gene: TRBV19
D gene: TRBD1
CDR3 DNA: TGTGCCAGTAGTCTGTGGCAGGGGGCAAAGCAGCCCCAGCATTTT
CDR3 protein: CASSLWQGAKQPQHF

clone size: .
J gene: TRBJ1-2
V gene: TRBV6-1
D gene: .
CDR3 DNA: TGTGCCAGCAGTGCAAGCGCGGCACCGCCATTGCTACCCGGCTACACCTTC
CDR3 protein: CASSASAAPPLLPGYTF

clone size: .
J gene: TRBJ2-1
V gene: TRBV7-3
D gene: TRBD2
CDR3 DNA: TGTGCCAGCAGCTTAAGTGGGGGGGACCACAATGAGCAGTTCTTC
CDR3 protein: CASSLSGGDHNEQFF

clone size: .
J gene: TRBJ1-2
V gene: TRBV5-6
D gene: .
CDR3 DNA: TGTGCCAGCAGCTTGGCTCGCAGGGTGAACTATGGCTACACCTTC
CDR3 protein: CASSLARRVNYGYTF

clone size: few
J gene: TRBJ1-2
V gene: TRBV6-6
D gene: .
CDR3 DNA: TGTGCCAGCAGTTACTCGACGACAGTCTATGGCTACACCTTC
CDR3 protein: CASSYSTTVYGYTF

clone size: .
J gene: TRBJ1-6
V gene: TRBV2
D gene: TRBD1
CDR3 DNA: TGTGCCAGCAGTGAAGCGGGACAGGGGGCGAAGAATTCACCCCTCCACTTT
CDR3 protein: CASSEAGQGAKNSPLHF

clone size: once
J gene: TRBJ2-3
V gene: TRBV9
D gene: .
CDR3 DNA: TGTGCCAGCACCCAAGGCGGTCTAACCACAGATACGCAGTATTTT
CDR3 protein: CASTQGGLTTDTQYF

clone size: .
J gene: TRBJ1-1
V gene: TRBV5-1
D gene: .
CDR3 DNA: TGCGCCAGCAGCCCGGACAGAATGAACACTGAAGCTTTCTTT
CDR3 protein: CASSPDRMNTEAFF

clone size: .
J gene: TRBJ1-5
V gene: TRBV7-9
D gene: .
CDR3 DNA: TGTGCCAGCAGCTTAGACGGGGGTATGAGCAATCAGCCCCAGCATTTT
CDR3 protein: CASSLDGGMSNQPQHF

clone size: once
J gene: TRBJ1-6
V gene: TRBV6-1
D gene: TRBD1
CDR3 DNA: TGTGCCAGCAGTGAAGCGGCGGGGGGACAGGGGTATTCACCCCTCCACTTT
CDR3 protein: CASSEAAGGQGYSPLHF

clone size: .
J gene: TRBJ1-5
V gene: TRBV27
D gene: .
CDR3 DNA: TGTGCCAGCAGATCCTTCAGGGGACAGCCCCAGCATTTT
CDR3 protein: CASRSFRGQPQHF

clone size: .
J gene: TRBJ2-5
V gene: TRBV6-4
D gene: .
CDR3 DNA: TGTGCCAGCAGTGAGTCCAGGCACCCTAAAGAGACCCAGTACTTC
CDR3 protein: CASSESRHPKETQYF

clone size: .
J gene: TRBJ1-1
V gene: TRBV12-3/TRBV12-4
D gene: .
CDR3 DNA: TGTGCCAGCAGTTTAATCAGGAACACTGAAGCTTTCTTT
CDR3 protein: CASSLIRNTEAFF

clone size: once
J gene: TRBJ1-2
V gene: TRBV7-2
D gene: .
CDR3 DNA: TGTGCCAGCAGCCGAGGGGGTGGCTACACCTTC
CDR3 protein: CASSRGGGYTF

clone size: .
J gene: TRBJ1-2
V gene: TRBV9
D gene: .
CDR3 DNA: TGTGCCAGCAGGGACAGAAATAACTATGGCTACACCTTC
CDR3 protein: CASRDRNNYGYTF

clone size: .
J gene: TRBJ2-5
V gene: TRBV19
D gene: .
CDR3 DNA: TGTGCCAGTAGTATCGGGGGGCGCAAAGAGACCCAGTACTTC
CDR3 protein: CASSIGGRKETQYF

clone size: .
J gene: TRBJ2-6
V gene: TRBV19
D gene: .
CDR3 DNA: TGTGCCAGCTCTATAGCGTCGGGGGCCAACGTCCTGACTTTC
CDR3 protein: CASSIASGANVLTF

clone size: .
J gene: TRBJ1-2
V gene: TRBV21-1
D gene: .
CDR3 DNA: TGTGCCAGCAGCAAAGAGACAGGGAAGGAGGGCTACACCTTC
CDR3 protein: CASSKETGKEGYTF

clone size: .
J gene: TRBJ1-2
V gene: TRBV28
D gene: TRBD1
CDR3 DNA: TGTGCCAGCCGAAGGGACAGGGAATCTCGACATAACTATGGCTACACCTTC
CDR3 protein: CASRRDRESRHNYGYTF

clone size: .
J gene: TRBJ1-1
V gene: TRBV12-3/TRBV12-4
D gene: .
CDR3 DNA: TGTGCCAGCAGTTTGCAGGGAAGGAGAGCTTTCTTT
CDR3 protein: CASSLQGRRAFF

clone size: .
J gene: TRBJ1-2
V gene: TRBV28
D gene: TRBD1
CDR3 DNA: TGTGCCACCCACCGGGACAGGGGGATCTATGGCTACACCTTC
CDR3 protein: CATHRDRGIYGYTF

clone size: .
J gene: TRBJ2-3
V gene: TRBV29-1
D gene: .
CDR3 DNA: TGCAGCGTTGATCTGGGCAGAGATACGCAGTATTTT
CDR3 protein: CSVDLGRDTQYF

clone size: once
J gene: TRBJ2-2
V gene: TRBV6-6
D gene: TRBD2
CDR3 DNA: TGTGCCAGCAGTTATACTAGCGGGGGGGCCGGGGAGCTGTTTTTT
CDR3 protein: CASSYTSGGAGELFF

clone size: .
J gene: TRBJ1-3
V gene: TRBV6-4
D gene: TRBD1
CDR3 DNA: TGTGCCAGGATGACAGGGCCTCCTGGAGGAAACACCATATATTTT
CDR3 protein: CARMTGPPGGNTIYF

clone size: .
J gene: TRBJ1-4
V gene: TRBV5-1
D gene: .
CDR3 DNA: TGCGCCAGCAGCCCGTGGGGGCTGAATGAAAAACTGTTTTTT
CDR3 protein: CASSPWGLNEKLFF

clone size: .
J gene: TRBJ2-1
V gene: TRBV11-2
D gene: .
CDR3 DNA: TGTGCCAGCAGCTTAGATGGCGGGGTGAGTAATGAGCAGTTCTTC
CDR3 protein: CASSLDGGVSNEQFF

clone size: .
J gene: TRBJ1-6
V gene: TRBV28
D gene: TRBD1
CDR3 DNA: TGTGCCAGCAGCCCTTCACAGGGGTATAATTCACCCCTCCACTTT
CDR3 protein: CASSPSQGYNSPLHF

clone size: .
J gene: TRBJ1-1
V gene: TRBV28
D gene: .
CDR3 DNA: TGTGCCTGCATAAAGGGGTACACTGAAGCTTTCTTT
CDR3 protein: CACIKGYTEAFF

clone size: .
J gene: TRBJ1-4
V gene: TRBV5-5
D gene: TRBD1
CDR3 DNA: TGTGCCAGCAGCCCCCGGGACAGGGTCTTGCTCAATGAAAAACTGTTTTTT
CDR3 protein: CASSPRDRVLLNEKLFF

clone size: .
J gene: TRBJ1-2
V gene: TRBV3-1/TRBV3-2
D gene: TRBD1
CDR3 DNA: TGTGCCAGCAGCCAAGGACAGGGGACATTCTATGGCTACACCTTC
CDR3 protein: CASSQGQGTFYGYTF